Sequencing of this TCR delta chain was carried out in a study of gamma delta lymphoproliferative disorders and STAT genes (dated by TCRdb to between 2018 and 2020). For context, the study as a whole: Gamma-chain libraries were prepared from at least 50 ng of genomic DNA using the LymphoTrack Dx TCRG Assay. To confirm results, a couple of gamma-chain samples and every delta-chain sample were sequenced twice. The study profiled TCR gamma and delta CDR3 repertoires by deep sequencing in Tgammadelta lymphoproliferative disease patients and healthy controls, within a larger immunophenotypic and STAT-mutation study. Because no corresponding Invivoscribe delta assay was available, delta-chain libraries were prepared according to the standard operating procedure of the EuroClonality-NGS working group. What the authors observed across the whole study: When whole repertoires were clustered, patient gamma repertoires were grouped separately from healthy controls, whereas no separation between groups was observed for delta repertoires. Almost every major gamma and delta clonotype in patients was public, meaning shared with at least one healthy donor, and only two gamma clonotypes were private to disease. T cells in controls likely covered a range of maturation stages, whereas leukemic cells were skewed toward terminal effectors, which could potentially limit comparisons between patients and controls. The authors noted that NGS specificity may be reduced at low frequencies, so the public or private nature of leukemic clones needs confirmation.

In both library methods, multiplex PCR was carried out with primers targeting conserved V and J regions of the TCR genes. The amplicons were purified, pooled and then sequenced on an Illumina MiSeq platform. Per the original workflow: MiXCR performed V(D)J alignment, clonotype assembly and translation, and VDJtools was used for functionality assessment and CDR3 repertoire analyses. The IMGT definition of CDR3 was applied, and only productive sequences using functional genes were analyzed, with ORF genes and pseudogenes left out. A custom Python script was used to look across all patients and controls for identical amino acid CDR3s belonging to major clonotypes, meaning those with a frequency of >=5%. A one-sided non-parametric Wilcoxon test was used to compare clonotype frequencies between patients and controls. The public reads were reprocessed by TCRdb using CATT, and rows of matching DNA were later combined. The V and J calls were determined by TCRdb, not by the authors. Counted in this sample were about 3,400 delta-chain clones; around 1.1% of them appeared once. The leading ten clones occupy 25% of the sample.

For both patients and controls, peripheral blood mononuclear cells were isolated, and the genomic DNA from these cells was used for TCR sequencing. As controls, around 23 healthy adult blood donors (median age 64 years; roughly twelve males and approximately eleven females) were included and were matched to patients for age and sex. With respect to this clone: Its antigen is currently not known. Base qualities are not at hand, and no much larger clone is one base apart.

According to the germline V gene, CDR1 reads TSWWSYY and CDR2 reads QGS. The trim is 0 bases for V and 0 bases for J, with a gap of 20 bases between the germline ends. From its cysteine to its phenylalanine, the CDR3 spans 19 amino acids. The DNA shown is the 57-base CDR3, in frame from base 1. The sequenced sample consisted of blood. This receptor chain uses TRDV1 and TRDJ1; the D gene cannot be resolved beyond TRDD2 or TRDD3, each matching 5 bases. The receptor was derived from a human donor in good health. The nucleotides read TGTGCTCTTGGGGAACTGGGGCCTACATCAGGGGGGTACACCGATAAACTCATCTTT. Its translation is CALGELGPTSGGYTDKLIF.